This TCR beta chain was recovered during a study of blood T cell repertoires in COVID-19 (dated by TCRdb to the early 2020s). Study-wide context: Collaborator samples came from the United States, Italy and Spain and covered acute and convalescent phases of COVID-19. Deeply sampled blood TCRbeta repertoires from subjects exposed to, actively infected with, or recovered from COVID-19 were included in the dataset. Nearly every sample came with metadata listing a de-identified subject ID, COVID-19 status, age in years and sex. The prospective study material was composed of cDNA or gDNA derived from T cells, B-cell-depleted T cells, or PBMCs. The repertoires were released in a freely available public database intended as a resource for research on the immune response to SARS-CoV-2. HLA class I and class II types, where available, came from metadata supplied by the sample provider rather than from assay-based typing. Samples were obtained from the ongoing ImmuneRACE study (first 160 participants) and from 1,000 to 1,500 subjects provided by 6 global collaborators. On the study overall, not on this receptor specifically: The quantity of clinical and demographic metadata differed by source and by participant and was supplied without curation.

Notes on this clone: The antigen it binds to is not known. Qualities for individual bases were not recorded, and no much larger clone is one base off.

The immunoSEQ Assay, a bias-controlled multiplex PCR, was used to amplify TCRbeta CDR3 regions from genomic DNA. The authors' analysis ran thus. The number of nucleated cells in each sample was estimated by amplification of reference gene primers within the assay. To quantify the absolute abundance of each unique TCRbeta CDR3 rearrangement, sequence reads were collapsed and filtered. For each sample, productive Simpson clonality was calculated by taking the square root of Simpson's diversity index across productive rearrangements. As stored in TCRdb, this immuneACCESS dataset retains in-frame rearrangements with V and J assigned. A fraction of the clones does not appear; measured against another copy, unresolved V genes explain less than half of the discrepancy, and the remainder lacks a known reason. V and J calls and clone size are as listed in that table; D and trimming were resolved from the DNA. This sample holds some 150,000 clones; about 90% were observed only once. The ten top clones hold 2.5% to 3.5% of the sample.

The collaborating institutions used their own protocols to collect whole blood in K2EDTA tubes. Collaborator samples were shipped for TCRbeta analysis as frozen whole blood, isolated PBMCs, or DNA extracted from either sample type. The sample was peripheral blood. The TCR was taken from a man aged 60 to 75 with acute or convalescent COVID-19.

Here the CDR3 is given as CASSQGGGAYTSDEQYF. In nucleotides, the sequence is TGCGCCAGCAGCCAAGGCGGCGGTGCCTACACGTCCGACGAGCAGTACTTC. The V and J genes are TRBV4-3 and TRBJ2-7, with an unclear D gene assignment. There are 17 amino acids in the CDR3, from cysteine to phenylalanine inclusive. Of the read, only the CDR3 DNA is kept; its 51 bases are in frame from base 1. As encoded in the germline V gene, CDR1 is LGHNA while CDR2 is YSLEER. V is reduced by 1 base and J by 5 bases, leaving a spacing of 21 bases between them.